Below are 16 T cell receptor beta chains sequenced from a single sample in a study of blood T cell repertoires in COVID-19. The protocol was immunoSEQ multiplex PCR, while the TCRdb copy is restricted to in-frame clones and leaves out a portion. Counted here are approximately 60,000 clones, around 87% occurring once; the ten biggest clones make up 6% to 8.5%. The sequenced sample was peripheral blood. These receptors were obtained from a man aged 60-69 years with active or convalescent COVID-19.

This chain connects TRBV10-3 to TRBJ1-4, with D perhaps matching TRBD1 (5 bases). The germline V and J ends were trimmed by 3 bases and 5 bases, with 7 bases remaining between them. CDR1 is ENHRY and CDR2 is SYGVKD in the germline V gene. The CDR3 is 13 amino acids. The CDR3 loop is CAISERGNEKLFF. The DNA of the CDR3 is TGTGCCATCAGTGAAAGGGGCAATGAAAAACTGTTTTTT.

This clone appeared a few times. The chain has TRBV5-1 and TRBJ2-3; D possibly corresponds to TRBD2 (6 bases). Trimming removed 4 bases at V and 3 bases at J, with 12 bases between. The CDR3 is 14 residues long. Germline V CDR1 and CDR2: SGHRS, YFSETQ. This CDR3 is CASSLSGSTDTQYF. For the CDR3, the DNA is TGCGCCAGCAGCCTTAGCGGTTCGACAGATACGCAGTATTTT. Together with reference TRBV5-1 and TRBJ2-3, the CDR3 gives the full variable domain: KAGVTQTPRYLIKTRGQQVTLSCSPISGHRSVSWYQQTPGQGLQFLFEYFSETQRNKGNFPGRFSGRQFSNSRSEMNVSTLELGDSALYLCASSLSGSTDTQYFGPGTRLTVL.

V usage is TRBV27 and J usage is TRBJ2-6; no firm D call. This CDR3 contains 14 residues. The germline V gene has CDR1 MNHEY and CDR2 SMNVEV (reference sequence). V was trimmed by 7 bases and J by 2 bases, leaving 9 bases between them. CDR3 amino acids: CASNSNAGANVLTF. The CDR3 DNA reads TGTGCCAGCAATAGTAACGCTGGGGCCAACGTCCTGACTTTC.

The chain uses TRBV10-3 and TRBJ2-1; TRBD2 matches 11 bases. With 6 bases clipped from V and 7 bases from J, the junction kept 2 bases outside the gene matches. Germline CDR1 reads ENHRY; CDR2 reads SYGVKD. The CDR3 consists of 13 residues. In DNA, the CDR3 is TGTGCCATCAGGGGGACTAGCGGTAATGAGCAGTTCTTC. Its translation is CAIRGTSGNEQFF.

V and J are TRBV30 and TRBJ1-5; D might be TRBD1 (5 bases). Germline loops: CDR1 GTSNPN, CDR2 SVGIG (reference sequence). V was clipped by 3 bases and J by 0 bases, with 9 bases between them. This CDR3 spans 14 amino acids. CDR3 amino acids: CAWSPGYSNQPQHF. The CDR3 bases are TGTGCCTGGAGCCCAGGGTATAGCAATCAGCCCCAGCATTTT.

The chain employs TRBV27 and TRBJ1-6; D unresolved. The germline gives CDR1 MNHEY, CDR2 SMNVEV (reference sequence). V lost 7 bases and J 7 bases, leaving 17 bases between the germline ends. The CDR3 runs to 15 residues. CDR3: CASTSFGVGNSPLHF. The CDR3 DNA reads as TGTGCCAGCACTTCATTCGGGGTAGGGAATTCACCCCTCCACTTT.

The chain links TRBV6-2 or TRBV6-3 to TRBJ2-3; D is unclear. CDR3 length equals 14 residues. CDR1 is MNHEY, CDR2 SVGEGT, per germline. The V end was cut by 2 bases, the J end by 2 bases, with 8 bases between. The CDR3 is CASSYLGFTDTQYF. For the CDR3, the DNA is TGTGCCAGCAGTTACCTCGGTTTCACAGATACGCAGTATTTT.

In its sample, this clone was seen once. This chain connects TRBV20-1 to TRBJ1-2; D is undetermined. CDR3 length: 11 amino acids. V lost 3 bases, J lost 9 bases, and 11 bases lay in between. Germline loops: CDR1 DFQATT, CDR2 SNEGSKA (reference sequence). Here the CDR3 reads CSARREGSYTF. The CDR3 bases are TGCAGTGCTAGGAGGGAGGGTAGCTACACCTTC.

This clone was seen more than once but under ten times. The rearrangement joins TRBV20-1 to TRBJ2-1; 12 bases agree with TRBD2. This CDR3 comprises 16 residues. V gave up 6 bases and J gave up 5 bases; unmatched junction bases: 11. The germline gives CDR1 DFQATT, CDR2 SNEGSKA (reference sequence). CDR3 nucleotides: TGCAGTGCAAGTCCTAGCGGGAGGGCGGGGGACAATGAGCAGTTCTTC. Protein: CSASPSGRAGDNEQFF.

This clone has just a few counts. This chain links TRBV21-1 with TRBJ1-2; the table's D gene call, TRBD1, was not cross checked with the DNA. TRBV21-1 constitutes a pseudogene. CDR3 length: 17 amino acids. In DNA form, the CDR3 reads TGTGCCAGCAGCGCGCCGGGACAGGGAGTCATGAGGCATGGCTACACCTTC. Protein sequence: CASSAPGQGVMRHGYTF.

The V and J genes are TRBV9 and TRBJ1-1, with TRBD1 matching 7 bases. The V and J ends lost 4 bases and 5 bases, in that order; junction bases with no gene match: 8. Germline CDR1 reads SGDLS; CDR2 reads YYNGEE. The CDR3 covers 14 residues. Here the CDR3 DNA reads TGTGCCAGCAGCCGTCGACAGGGCGAAACTGAAGCTTTCTTT. This encodes CASSRRQGETEAFF.

The chain carries TRBV5-4 and TRBJ2-7; 7 nucleotides agree with TRBD1. The CDR3 runs 13 residues. The J segment lost 6 bases and the V segment lost 5 bases, leaving 8 bases of the junction unmatched. The V gene's germline CDR1 is SGHNT and CDR2 YYREEE (reference sequence). This chain's CDR3 is CASRQRQGGEQYF. The CDR3 DNA follows: TGTGCCAGCAGACAAAGACAGGGCGGCGAGCAGTACTTC.

The V call is TRBV15, the J call TRBJ1-6; no clear D gene. Trimming took 7 bases from V and 11 from J, leaving 15 bases between them. CDR3 length: 13 residues. CDR1 is LNHNV and CDR2 is YYDKDF in the germline V gene (reference sequence). The DNA of the CDR3 is TGTGCCACCAACCCCCGGGGTAGGGCACCCCTCCACTTT. Translation gives CATNPRGRAPLHF.

J is TRBJ2-7 and V is TRBV6-5; 7 positions match TRBD2. Germline V gene sequence: CDR1 MNHEY, CDR2 SVGAGI. The ends lost 4 bases at V and 6 bases at J; junction bases unmatched: 3. CDR3 length: 12 residues. CDR3 loop: CASSSTGGEQYF. The CDR3 nucleotides are TGTGCCAGCAGTTCAACGGGGGGCGAGCAGTACTTC.

This clone occurred once. This chain joins TRBV25-1 and TRBJ2-2; 10 nucleotides match TRBD2. This CDR3 is built from 18 residues. The trim removed 0 bases at V and 7 bases at J, leaving 11 bases unmatched. Germline-derived CDR1 and CDR2 are MGHDK and SYGVNS. The CDR3 sequence: CASSEYRIAGGRNGELFF. The CDR3 DNA follows: TGTGCCAGCAGTGAATATAGGATAGCGGGAGGTCGTAACGGGGAGCTGTTTTTT.

V is TRBV19 and J is TRBJ1-5; 10 nucleotides match TRBD1. CDR3 length: 15 amino acids. The trim removed 6 bases at V and 6 bases at J, leaving 8 bases unmatched. Germline values: CDR1 LNHDA, CDR2 SQIVND (reference sequence). For the CDR3, the DNA is TGTGCCAGTAGCCCCCGGGACAGGGGAGTTCAGCCCCAGCATTTT. Translation: CASSPRDRGVQPQHF.